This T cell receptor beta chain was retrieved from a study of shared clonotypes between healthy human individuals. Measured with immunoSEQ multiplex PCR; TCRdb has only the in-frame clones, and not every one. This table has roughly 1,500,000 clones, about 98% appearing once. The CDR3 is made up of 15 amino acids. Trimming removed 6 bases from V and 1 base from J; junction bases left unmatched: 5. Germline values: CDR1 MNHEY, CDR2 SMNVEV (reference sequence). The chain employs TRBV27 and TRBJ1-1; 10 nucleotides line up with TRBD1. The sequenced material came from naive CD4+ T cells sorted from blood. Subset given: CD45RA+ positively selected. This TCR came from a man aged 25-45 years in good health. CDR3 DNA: TGTGCCAGCAGCAGACAGGGGGCGCGGAACACTGAAGCTTTCTTT. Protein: CASSRQGARNTEAFF.